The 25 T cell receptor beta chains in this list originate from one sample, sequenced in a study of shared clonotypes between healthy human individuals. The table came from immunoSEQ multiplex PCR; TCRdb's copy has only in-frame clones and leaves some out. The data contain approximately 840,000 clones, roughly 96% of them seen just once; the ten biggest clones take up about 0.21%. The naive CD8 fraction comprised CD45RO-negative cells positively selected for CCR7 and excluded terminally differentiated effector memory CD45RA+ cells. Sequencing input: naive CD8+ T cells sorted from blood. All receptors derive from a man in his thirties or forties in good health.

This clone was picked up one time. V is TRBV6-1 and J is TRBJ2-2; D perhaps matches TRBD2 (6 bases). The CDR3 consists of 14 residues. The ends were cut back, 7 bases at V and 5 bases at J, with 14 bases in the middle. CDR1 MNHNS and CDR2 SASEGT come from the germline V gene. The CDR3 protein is CASNLGTYTGELFF. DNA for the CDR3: TGTGCCAGCAACCTCGGGACTTATACCGGGGAGCTGTTTTTT.

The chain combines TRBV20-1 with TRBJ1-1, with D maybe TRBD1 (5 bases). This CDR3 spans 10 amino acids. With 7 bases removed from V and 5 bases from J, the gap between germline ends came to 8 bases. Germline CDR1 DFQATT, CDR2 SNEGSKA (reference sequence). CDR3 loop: CSVKGTEAFF. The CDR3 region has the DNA TGCAGTGTTAAGGGGACTGAAGCTTTCTTT.

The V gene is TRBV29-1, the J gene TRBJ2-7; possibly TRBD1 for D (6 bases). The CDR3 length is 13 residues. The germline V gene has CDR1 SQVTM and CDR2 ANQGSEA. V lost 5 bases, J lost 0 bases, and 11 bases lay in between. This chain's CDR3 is CSVRTDFSYEQYF. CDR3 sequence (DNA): TGCAGCGTTAGGACAGATTTCTCCTACGAGCAGTACTTC.

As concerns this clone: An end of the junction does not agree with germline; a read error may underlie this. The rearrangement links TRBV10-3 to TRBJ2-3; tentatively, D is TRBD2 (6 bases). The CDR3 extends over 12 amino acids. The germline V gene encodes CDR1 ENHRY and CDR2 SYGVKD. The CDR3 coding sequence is TGTGCCATCAGTGACGGGGGTAGCTCGGCTCATTTT. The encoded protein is CAISDGGSSAHF.

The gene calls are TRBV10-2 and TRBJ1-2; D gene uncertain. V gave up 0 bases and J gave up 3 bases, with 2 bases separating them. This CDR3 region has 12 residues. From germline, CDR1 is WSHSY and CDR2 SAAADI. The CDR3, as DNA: TGCGCCAGCAGTGAGTCTGACTATGGCTACACCTTC. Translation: CASSESDYGYTF.

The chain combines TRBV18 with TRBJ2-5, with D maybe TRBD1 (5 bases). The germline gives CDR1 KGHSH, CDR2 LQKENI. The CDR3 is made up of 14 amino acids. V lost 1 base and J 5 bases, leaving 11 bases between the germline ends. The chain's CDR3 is CASSPRSRDETQYF. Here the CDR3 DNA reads TGTGCCAGCTCACCACGTTCCAGGGATGAGACCCAGTACTTC.

Written as DNA, the CDR3 is TGTGCCAGCAGCGAGGGACTAGCGGGGAGCTACGAGCAGTACTTC. Encoded protein: CASSEGLAGSYEQYF. This chain links TRBV13 with TRBJ2-7, with 13 bases aligning to TRBD2. V lost 5 bases and J lost 3; bases outside the gene matches: 4. CDR3 size: 15 residues. Germline V gene data show CDR1 as PRHDT and CDR2 as FYEKMQ (reference sequence). Together with reference TRBV13 and TRBJ2-7, the CDR3 gives the full variable domain: AAGVIQSPRHLIKEKRETATLKCYPIPRHDTVYWYQQGPGQDPQFLISFYEKMQSDKGSIPDRFSAQQFSDYHSELNMSSLELGDSALYFCASSEGLAGSYEQYFGPGTRLTVT.

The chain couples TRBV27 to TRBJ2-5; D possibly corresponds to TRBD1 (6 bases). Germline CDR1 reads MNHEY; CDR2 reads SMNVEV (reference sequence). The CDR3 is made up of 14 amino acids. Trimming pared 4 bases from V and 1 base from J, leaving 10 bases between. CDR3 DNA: TGTGCCAGCAGTTATACAGGGCCCCAAGAGACCCAGTACTTC. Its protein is CASSYTGPQETQYF.

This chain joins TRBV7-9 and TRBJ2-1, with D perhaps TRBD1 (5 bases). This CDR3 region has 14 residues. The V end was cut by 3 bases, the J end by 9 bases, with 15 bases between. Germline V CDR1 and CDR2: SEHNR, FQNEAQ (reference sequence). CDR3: CASSFAGKAGEQFF. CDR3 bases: TGTGCCAGCAGCTTTGCAGGGAAGGCTGGTGAGCAGTTCTTC.

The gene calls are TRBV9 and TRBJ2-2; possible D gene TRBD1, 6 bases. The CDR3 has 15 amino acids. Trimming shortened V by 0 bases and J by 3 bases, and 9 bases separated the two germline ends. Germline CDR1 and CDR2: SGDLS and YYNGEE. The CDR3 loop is CASSVGGLDTGELFF. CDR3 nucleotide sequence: TGTGCCAGCAGCGTAGGGGGGCTTGACACCGGGGAGCTGTTTTTT. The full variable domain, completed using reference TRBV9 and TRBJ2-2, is DSGVTQTPKHLITATGQRVTLRCSPRSGDLSVYWYQQSLDQGLQFLIQYYNGEERAKGNILERFSAQQFPDLHSELNLSSLELGDSALYFCASSVGGLDTGELFFGEGSRLTVL.

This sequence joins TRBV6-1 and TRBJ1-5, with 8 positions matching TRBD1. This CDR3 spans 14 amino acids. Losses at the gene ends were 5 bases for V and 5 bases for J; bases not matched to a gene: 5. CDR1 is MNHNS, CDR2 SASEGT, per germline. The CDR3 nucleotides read TGTGCCAGCAGTTGGGACAGGATCGATCAGCCCCAGCATTTT. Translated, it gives CASSWDRIDQPQHF.

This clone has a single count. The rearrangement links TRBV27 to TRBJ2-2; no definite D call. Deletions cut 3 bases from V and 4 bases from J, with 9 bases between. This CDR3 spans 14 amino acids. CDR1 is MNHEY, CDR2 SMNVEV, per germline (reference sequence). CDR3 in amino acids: CASSFLRPTGELFF. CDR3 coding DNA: TGTGCCAGCAGTTTCCTCAGGCCCACCGGGGAGCTGTTTTTT.

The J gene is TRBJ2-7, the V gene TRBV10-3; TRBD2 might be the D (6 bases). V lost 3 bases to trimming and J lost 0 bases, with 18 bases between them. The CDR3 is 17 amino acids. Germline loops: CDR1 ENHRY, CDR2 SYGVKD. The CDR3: CAISENPLSGYSYEQYF. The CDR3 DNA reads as TGTGCCATCAGTGAAAACCCTCTTAGCGGATACTCCTACGAGCAGTACTTC.

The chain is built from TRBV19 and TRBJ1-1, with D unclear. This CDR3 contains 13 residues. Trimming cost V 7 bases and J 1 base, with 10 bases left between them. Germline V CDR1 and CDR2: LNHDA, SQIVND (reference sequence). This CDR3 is CASNSGGNTEAFF. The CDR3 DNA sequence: TGTGCCAGTAATTCGGGAGGGAACACTGAAGCTTTCTTT.

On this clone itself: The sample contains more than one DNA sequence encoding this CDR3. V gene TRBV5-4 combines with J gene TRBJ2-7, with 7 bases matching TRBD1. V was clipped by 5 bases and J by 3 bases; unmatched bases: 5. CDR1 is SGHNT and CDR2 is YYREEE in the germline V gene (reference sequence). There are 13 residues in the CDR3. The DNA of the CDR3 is TGTGCCAGCAGTTTAGGGACAGACTACGAGCAGTACTTC. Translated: CASSLGTDYEQYF.

The DNA for the CDR3 is TGTGCCAGCAGTCGTGGACAGAGGTACGAGCAGTACTTC. The encoded protein is CASSRGQRYEQYF. V and J are TRBV28 and TRBJ2-7, with TRBD1 as a possible D gene (6 bases). V gave up 5 bases and J gave up 4 bases, with 12 bases separating them. This CDR3 spans 13 amino acids. CDR1 and CDR2 (germline): MDHEN, SYDVKM.

The CDR3 protein is CASSYGATDTQYF. DNA of the CDR3: TGTGCCAGCAGTTACGGTGCCACAGATACGCAGTATTTT. The rearrangement links TRBV27 to TRBJ2-3, with D unresolved. The germline V gene encodes CDR1 MNHEY and CDR2 SMNVEV (reference sequence). This CDR3 has 13 amino acids. V was shortened by 4 bases and J by 2 bases, with 7 bases between the two germline ends.

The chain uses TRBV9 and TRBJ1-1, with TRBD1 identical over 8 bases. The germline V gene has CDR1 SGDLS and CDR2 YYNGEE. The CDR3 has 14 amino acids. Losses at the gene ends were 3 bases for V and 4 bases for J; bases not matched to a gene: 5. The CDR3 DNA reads TGTGCCAGCAGCGGGACAGGGAAGCTCACTGAAGCTTTCTTT. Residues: CASSGTGKLTEAFF.

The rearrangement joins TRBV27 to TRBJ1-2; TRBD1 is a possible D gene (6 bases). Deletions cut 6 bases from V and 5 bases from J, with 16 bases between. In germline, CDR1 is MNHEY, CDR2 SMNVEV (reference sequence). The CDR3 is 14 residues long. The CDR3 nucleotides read TGTGCCAGCAGGAGTGCCGGGGGCGCGTATGGCTACACCTTC. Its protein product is CASRSAGGAYGYTF.

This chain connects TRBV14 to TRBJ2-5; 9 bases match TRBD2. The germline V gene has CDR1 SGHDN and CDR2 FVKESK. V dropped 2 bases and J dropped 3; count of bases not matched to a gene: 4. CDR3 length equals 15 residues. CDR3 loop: CASSQIAGVKETQYF. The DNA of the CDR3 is TGTGCCAGCAGCCAAATAGCGGGAGTTAAAGAGACCCAGTACTTC.

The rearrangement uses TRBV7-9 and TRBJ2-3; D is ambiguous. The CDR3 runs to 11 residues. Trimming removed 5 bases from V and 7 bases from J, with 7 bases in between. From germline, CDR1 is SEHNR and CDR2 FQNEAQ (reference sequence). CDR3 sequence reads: CASSASNTQYF. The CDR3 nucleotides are TGTGCCAGCAGCGCAAGTAATACGCAGTATTTT.

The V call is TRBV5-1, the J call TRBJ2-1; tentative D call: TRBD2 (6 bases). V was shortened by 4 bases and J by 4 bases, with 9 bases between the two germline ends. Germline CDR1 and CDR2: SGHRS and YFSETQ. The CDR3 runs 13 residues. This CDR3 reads CASSVAGYNEQFF. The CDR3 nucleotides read TGCGCCAGCAGCGTTGCGGGGTACAATGAGCAGTTCTTC.

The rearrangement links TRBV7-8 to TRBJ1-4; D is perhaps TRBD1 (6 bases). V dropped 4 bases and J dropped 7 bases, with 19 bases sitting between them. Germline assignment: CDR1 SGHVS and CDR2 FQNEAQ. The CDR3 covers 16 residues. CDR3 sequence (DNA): TGTGCCAGCAGCTATCAGACCCGGGACACATTTGAAAAACTGTTTTTT. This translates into CASSYQTRDTFEKLFF.

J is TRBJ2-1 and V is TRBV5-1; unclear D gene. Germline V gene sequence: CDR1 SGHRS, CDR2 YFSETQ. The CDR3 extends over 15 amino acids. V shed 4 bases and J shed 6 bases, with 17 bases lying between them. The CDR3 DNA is TGCGCCAGCAGCCCACCCTCGTCTCTGGCCAATGAGCAGTTCTTC. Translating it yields CASSPPSSLANEQFF.

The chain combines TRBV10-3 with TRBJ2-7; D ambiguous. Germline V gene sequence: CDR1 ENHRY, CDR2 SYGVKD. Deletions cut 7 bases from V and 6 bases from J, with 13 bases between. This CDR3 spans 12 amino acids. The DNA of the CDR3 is TGTGCCATCACCGACCCGACGGGCGAGCAGTACTTC. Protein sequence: CAITDPTGEQYF.